The 7 T cell receptor beta chains given below trace back to one sample, sequenced in a study of T cells in Graves' hyperthyroidism and ophthalmopathy. The source material, RNA transcripts, was used to amplify TCR beta CDR3 regions. A first-round RT-PCR of the TCR CDR3 used the HTBI primer set. From the multiplex PCR reads, TCRdb called clonotypes with MiXCR, one entry per CDR3 protein. The sample consists of about 760,000 distinct CDR3 sequences, 35% of them appearing once. The source material was blood. Source of these receptors: a woman between 35 and 50 years old with Graves' hyperthyroidism.

V and J are TRBV12-5 and TRBJ2-1, with D hard to call. The V gene's germline CDR1 is LGHNT and CDR2 FRNRAP. This CDR3 has 15 amino acids. V lost 0 bases, J lost 2 bases, and 8 bases lay in between. CDR3 DNA: TGTGCTAGTGGTTTGGTGGGCGGAACCTACAATGAGCAGTTCTTC. It translates to CASGLVGGTYNEQFF. Drawing the rest from reference TRBV12-5 and TRBJ2-1, the complete variable domain is DARVTQTPRHKVTEMGQEVTMRCQPILGHNTVFWYRQTMMQGLELLAYFRNRAPLDDSGMPKDRFSAEMPDATLATLKIQPSEPRDSAVYFCASGLVGGTYNEQFFGPGTRLTVL.

The chain employs TRBV10-3 and TRBJ2-2; no clear D gene. Trimming removed 11 bases from V and 3 bases from J, with 16 bases in between. Germline V gives CDR1 ENHRY, CDR2 SYGVKD. The CDR3 spans 14 residues. As DNA, the CDR3 is TGTGCCCCAACATTCTCCCCATACACCGGGGAGCTGTTTTTT. This encodes CAPTFSPYTGELFF.

Remarks on this clonotype: A clone one base away is much larger, so this may be a read error. The chain employs TRBV11-2 and TRBJ1-5; 12 nucleotides match TRBD1. Germline CDR1 and CDR2: SGHAT and FQNNGV. The length of the CDR3 is 15 residues. In nucleotides, the CDR3 is TGTGTCAGCAGCCCCGGGACAGGGGGCAAACAGCCCCAGCATTTT. It encodes CVSSPGTGGKQPQHF.

This clonotype was seen at least ten times. The CDR3: CASSVGPSSGNTIYF. The CDR3 region has the DNA TGTGCCAGCAGCGTGGGACCGAGCTCTGGAAACACCATATATTTT. The chain is built from TRBV9 and TRBJ1-3; tentatively, D is TRBD1 (5 bases). Trimming took off 2 bases at V and 0 bases at J, with 9 bases between the two ends. CDR1 is SGDLS, CDR2 YYNGEE, per germline. The CDR3 runs 15 residues.

This chain links TRBV19 with TRBJ2-7, with D possibly TRBD2 on 6 matching bases. From germline, CDR1 is LNHDA and CDR2 SQIVND (reference sequence). Trimming cost V 4 bases and J 2 bases, with 18 bases left between them. The CDR3 covers 16 residues. The DNA for the CDR3 is TGTGCCAGTAGTAAGCCTTCGCGTGGAGGGACCTACGAGCAGTACTTC. Protein sequence: CASSKPSRGGTYEQYF.

This clonotype was seen a handful of times. The rearrangement joins TRBV15 to TRBJ2-7, with 8 bases aligning to TRBD2. The CDR3 has 13 residues. V lost 0 bases and J lost 11; bases outside the gene matches: 6. Germline lookup yields CDR1 LNHNV and CDR2 YYDKDF (reference sequence). The CDR3, as DNA: TGTGCCACCAGCAGAGATCGGGGGGGGGCGGAGTACTTC. This codes for CATSRDRGGAEYF.

The chain combines TRBV7-2 with TRBJ2-3; 8 bases match TRBD2. From germline, CDR1 is SGHTA and CDR2 FQGNSA. V shed 5 bases, J shed 5 bases, and the junction held 6 bases outside the gene matches. This CDR3 has 14 amino acids. The CDR3: CASSPGTSRDTQYF. For the CDR3, the DNA is TGTGCCAGCAGCCCAGGGACTAGTAGAGATACGCAGTATTTT.